This is a list of T cell receptor beta chains from one sample in a study of molecular identifiers for immune sequencing clone quantification. Via MiXCR, TCRdb re-called the PCR reads, giving one row per CDR3 protein. The profile shows approximately 12,000 distinct CDR3 sequences, roughly 15% of them singletons. Sequencing used naive CD8+ T cells from blood, with Jurkat cell RNA spiked in. The receptor source for this set is a human donor in good health. Some libraries in this study had Jurkat cell RNA spiked in. CDR3s include the opening cysteine and the closing phenylalanine or tryptophan. The D gene is left open where the match is weak. Clone size is stated in some rows and not others, as once, few, many or a class when expanded.

abundance,v_gene,j_gene,d_gene,CDR3aa,CDR3nt
medium-sized,TRBV4-1,TRBJ2-7,-,CASSQDPGEGYEQYF,TGCGCCAGCAGCCAAGATCCTGGTGAGGGATACGAGCAGTACTTC
medium-sized,TRBV27,TRBJ2-7,-,CASSPEVAASYEQYF,TGTGCCAGCAGTCCCGAGGTAGCGGCCTCCTACGAGCAGTACTTC
many,TRBV7-9,TRBJ2-3,TRBD2,CASSLAFGAGGPSDTQYF,TGTGCCAGCAGCTTAGCGTTCGGAGCGGGAGGGCCCTCAGATACGCAGTATTTT
medium-sized,TRBV6-2/TRBV6-3,TRBJ1-1,TRBD1,CASSMTGGNTEAFF,TGTGCCAGCAGTATGACAGGGGGTAACACTGAAGCTTTCTTT
few,TRBV24-1,TRBJ2-7,-,CATSDWPKTYEQYF,TGTGCCACCAGTGATTGGCCCAAGACCTACGAGCAGTACTTC
many,TRBV6-1,TRBJ2-1,-,CASSFHRGGLPNEQFF,TGTGCCAGCAGCTTCCACCGTGGCGGGCTCCCCAATGAGCAGTTCTTC
many,TRBV27,TRBJ2-5,-,CASSPQNVRETQYF,TGTGCCAGCAGTCCTCAAAATGTTAGAGAGACCCAGTACTTC
many,TRBV12-3/TRBV12-4,TRBJ2-2,-,CASSSTTGELFF,TGTGCCAGCAGTTCGACGACGGGGGAGCTGTTTTTT
medium-sized,TRBV27,TRBJ2-3,TRBD1,CASSLVGTVTDTQYF,TGTGCCAGCAGTCTAGTGGGGACAGTCACAGATACGCAGTATTTT
many,TRBV29-1,TRBJ2-1,TRBD2,CSVEKRESYNEQFF,TGCAGCGTCGAAAAGCGGGAGTCCTACAATGAGCAGTTCTTC
many,TRBV11-2,TRBJ2-7,TRBD2,CASSLTLAGDSEQYF,TGTGCCAGCAGCCTTACACTAGCGGGAGACTCCGAGCAGTACTTC
many,TRBV11-2,TRBJ2-1,-,CASSLVSVDEQFF,TGTGCCAGCAGTCTTGTATCAGTCGATGAGCAGTTCTTC
many,TRBV4-1,TRBJ2-7,TRBD2,CASSQTSGRTYEQYF,TGCGCCAGCAGCCAAACTAGCGGGAGGACCTACGAGCAGTACTTC
-,TRBV11-3,TRBJ2-1,-,CASSLLVLSGYNNEQFF,TGTGCCAGCAGCTTACTAGTCCTGAGCGGGTATAACAATGAGCAGTTCTTC
medium-sized,TRBV27,TRBJ2-3,-,CASSPTGDTQYF,TGTGCCAGCAGCCCCACAGGGGATACGCAGTATTTT
-,TRBV4-1,TRBJ2-5,TRBD2,CASSQQRGEQETQYF,TGCGCCAGCAGCCAGCAGCGGGGGGAGCAAGAGACCCAGTACTTC
few,TRBV7-9,TRBJ1-4,TRBD1,CASSPGQGSEKLFF,TGTGCCAGCAGCCCAGGACAGGGAAGTGAAAAACTGTTTTTT
many,TRBV29-1,TRBJ2-7,-,CSVESGGRDGYEQYF,TGCAGCGTTGAATCCGGGGGGCGAGACGGCTACGAGCAGTACTTC
-,TRBV28,TRBJ1-4,TRBD1,CASSLGQEPRAKLFF,TGTGCCAGCAGTTTGGGACAGGAGCCGCGGGCAAAACTGTTTTTT
medium-sized,TRBV2,TRBJ1-4,-,CASRPNPRGGEKLFF,TGTGCCAGCAGACCTAACCCGCGGGGAGGTGAAAAACTGTTTTTT
many,TRBV27,TRBJ1-1,-,CASSLVSWGTEAFF,TGTGCCAGCAGTTTAGTGTCTTGGGGGACTGAAGCTTTCTTT
many,TRBV24-1,TRBJ2-5,-,CATSDRDGQETQYF,TGTGCCACCAGTGACAGGGACGGGCAAGAGACCCAGTACTTC
many,TRBV6-2/TRBV6-3,TRBJ1-5,TRBD1,CASSGDRAVGNQPQHF,TGTGCCAGCAGTGGGGACAGGGCGGTAGGCAATCAGCCCCAGCATTTT
-,TRBV7-6,TRBJ1-1,-,CASSLSGGEAFF,TGTGCCAGCAGCTTAAGCGGGGGTGAAGCTTTCTTT
many,TRBV27,TRBJ1-2,-,CASSLGTANYGYTF,TGTGCCAGCAGTTTGGGGACGGCCAACTATGGCTACACCTTC
many,TRBV28,TRBJ2-7,-,CASSFRVPYEQYF,TGTGCCAGCAGTTTCCGCGTTCCCTACGAGCAGTACTTC
medium-sized,TRBV4-1,TRBJ2-7,-,CASSQDLGRSSYEQYF,TGCGCCAGCAGCCAAGATCTAGGGAGGAGCTCCTACGAGCAGTACTTC
many,TRBV19,TRBJ2-7,-,CASSISGTEQYF,TGTGCCAGTAGTATATCAGGGACCGAGCAGTACTTC
medium-sized,TRBV24-1,TRBJ2-1,TRBD2,CATQGLAGGNEQFF,TGTGCCACCCAGGGGCTAGCGGGAGGCAATGAGCAGTTCTTC
medium-sized,TRBV4-1,TRBJ1-5,-,CASSQDLGIQPQHF,TGCGCCAGCAGCCAAGATCTAGGGATTCAGCCCCAGCATTTT
few,TRBV7-8,TRBJ2-7,-,CASSLPISGAYEQYF,TGTGCCAGCAGCCTACCCATTAGCGGAGCCTACGAGCAGTACTTC
many,TRBV3-1,TRBJ2-1,TRBD2,CASSPGGTSGRNEQFF,TGTGCCAGCAGTCCAGGCGGGACTAGCGGGAGAAATGAGCAGTTCTTC
many,TRBV19,TRBJ2-7,-,CASSIGSHEQYF,TGTGCCAGTAGTATAGGGTCCCACGAGCAGTACTTC
medium-sized,TRBV7-6,TRBJ2-3,-,CASSLTAPHITDTQYF,TGTGCCAGCAGTTTGACGGCACCTCACATCACAGATACGCAGTATTTT
many,TRBV19,TRBJ2-7,TRBD1,CASSPTGGSEQYF,TGTGCCAGTAGTCCCACAGGGGGCAGCGAGCAGTACTTC
medium-sized,TRBV7-9,TRBJ2-3,-,CASSLLPAGLSTDTQYF,TGTGCCAGCAGCTTACTTCCGGCAGGGCTCAGCACAGATACGCAGTATTTT
many,TRBV27,TRBJ2-7,TRBD2,CASSTGLAGGPWFEQYF,TGTGCCAGCAGCACAGGGCTAGCGGGAGGGCCGTGGTTCGAGCAGTACTTC
many,TRBV18,TRBJ2-6,-,CASSPTQGVGANVLTF,TGTGCCAGCTCACCAACACAGGGAGTCGGGGCCAACGTCCTGACTTTC
-,TRBV27,TRBJ2-7,TRBD2,CATRGGYEQYF,TGTGCCACCCGGGGGGGCTACGAGCAGTACTTC
medium-sized,TRBV7-8,TRBJ2-1,-,CASSSPGSGAASYNEQFF,TGTGCCAGCAGCTCCCCTGGGAGTGGAGCGGCCTCCTACAATGAGCAGTTCTTC
many,TRBV12-3/TRBV12-4,TRBJ2-1,-,CASSPPDSEAYNEQFF,TGTGCCAGCAGTCCGCCGGACAGTGAGGCGTACAATGAGCAGTTCTTC
many,TRBV29-1,TRBJ2-5,-,CSVDQTQYF,TGCAGCGTTGATCAGACCCAGTACTTC
many,TRBV4-3,TRBJ2-7,TRBD2,CASSQDPSGAYEQYF,TGCGCCAGCAGCCAAGATCCAAGCGGGGCCTACGAGCAGTACTTC
many,TRBV4-3,TRBJ2-7,TRBD2,CASSQVAFETSAEQYF,TGCGCCAGCAGCCAAGTTGCGTTCGAGACTAGCGCCGAGCAGTACTTC
medium-sized,TRBV6-5,TRBJ2-1,TRBD2,CASSPGTRGPYNEQFF,TGTGCCAGCAGTCCAGGGACTAGGGGTCCCTACAATGAGCAGTTCTTC
medium-sized,TRBV27,TRBJ2-3,-,CASMGQGTPDTQYF,TGTGCCAGCATGGGTCAGGGGACCCCAGATACGCAGTATTTT
medium-sized,TRBV19,TRBJ2-3,-,CASRGGPDTQYF,TGTGCCAGTAGAGGCGGCCCGGACACGCAGTATTTT